These 4 T cell receptor beta chains share one sample of origin, sequenced in a study of immune cell composition in non-small cell lung cancer. The assay was immunoSEQ multiplex PCR, and TCRdb's table has in-frame clones only and misses some. Of about 4,900 clones in the sample, 70% to 80% were seen once. Sequencing was carried out using lung tumor tissue. The receptor source for this set is a human donor with non-small cell lung cancer.

The chain has TRBV6-6 and TRBJ1-2; TRBD1 is a possible D gene (5 bases). Trimming stripped 5 bases from V and 2 bases from J, with 12 bases between. The CDR3 covers 14 residues. CDR1 is MNHNY and CDR2 is SVGAGI in the germline V gene (reference sequence). CDR3 bases: TGTGCCAGCAGTCGATCGACAGCGAACTATGGCTACACCTTC. It is translated as CASSRSTANYGYTF.

The chain combines TRBV12-5 with TRBJ2-1, with a possible D match to TRBD1 (5 bases). V shed 3 bases and J shed 7 bases, with 7 bases lying between them. Germline V gene data show CDR1 as LGHNT and CDR2 as FRNRAP. This CDR3 has 12 amino acids. The CDR3 region has the DNA TGTGCTAGTGGTTTAGGGGCGAATGAGCAGTTCTTC. Translating it yields CASGLGANEQFF.

This clone was found a few times. The J gene is TRBJ1-4, the V gene TRBV7-8; no clear D. Trimming removed 5 bases at V and 8 bases at J, with 18 bases between. The CDR3 runs to 15 residues. From germline, CDR1 is SGHVS and CDR2 FQNEAQ. The CDR3 DNA reads as TGTGCCAGCAGCCCAGCAGGTACCTCGTGGGAAAAACTGTTTTTT. It yields the protein CASSPAGTSWEKLFF.

CDR3 loop: CASSQDLGAEQFF. For the CDR3, the DNA is TGCGCCAGCAGCCAAGATTTGGGGGCAGAGCAGTTCTTC. The J gene is TRBJ2-1, the V gene TRBV4-3; weak D call: TRBD1 (6 bases). This CDR3 has 13 residues. Trimming stripped 0 bases from V and 10 bases from J, with 10 bases between. In germline, CDR1 is LGHNA, CDR2 YSLEER.